This T cell receptor beta chain is drawn from a study of spatial heterogeneity in lung cancer. V dropped 0 bases and J dropped 0 bases, with 7 bases sitting between them. The CDR3 is made up of 15 amino acids. Germline V gene data show CDR1 as SGDLS and CDR2 as YYNGEE. Time point specified: sample taken at primary tumor resection. Sequencing covered unsorted whole RNA taken from tumor, nontumor lung or frozen PBMC. In the library, each TCR cDNA molecule bore its own unique molecular identifier. TCRdb itself ran the 5' RACE reads through MiXCR, one entry per CDR3 protein. In the table there are 45,000 or so distinct CDR3 sequences, about 12% of which are singletons.

The source was PBMCs, collected at surgery. The sequence derives from a female donor with early-stage non-small cell lung cancer. The genes are TRBV9 and TRBJ2-1; no firm D call. CDR3 DNA sequence: TGTGCCAGCAGCGTAGCCGACACCTCCTACAATGAGCAGTTCTTC. Translating it yields CASSVADTSYNEQFF.